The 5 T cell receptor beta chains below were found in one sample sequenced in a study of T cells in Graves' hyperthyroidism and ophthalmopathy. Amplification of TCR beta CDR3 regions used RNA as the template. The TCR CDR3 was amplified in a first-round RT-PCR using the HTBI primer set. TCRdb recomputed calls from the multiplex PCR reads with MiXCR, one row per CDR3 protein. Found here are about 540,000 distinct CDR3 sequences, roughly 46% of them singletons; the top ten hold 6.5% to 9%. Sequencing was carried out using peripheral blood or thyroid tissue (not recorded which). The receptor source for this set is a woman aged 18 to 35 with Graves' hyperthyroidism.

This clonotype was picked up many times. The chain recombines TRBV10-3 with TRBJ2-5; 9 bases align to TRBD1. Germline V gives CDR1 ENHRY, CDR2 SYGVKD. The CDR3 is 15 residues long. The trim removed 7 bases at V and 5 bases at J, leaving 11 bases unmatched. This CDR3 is CAIKSGQGLRETQYF. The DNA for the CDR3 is TGTGCCATCAAATCAGGACAGGGGTTACGGGAGACCCAGTACTTC.

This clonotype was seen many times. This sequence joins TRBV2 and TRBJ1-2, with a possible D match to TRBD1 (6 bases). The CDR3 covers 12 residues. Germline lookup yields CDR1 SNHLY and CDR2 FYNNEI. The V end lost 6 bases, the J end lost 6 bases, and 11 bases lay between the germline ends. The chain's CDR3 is CASRRGSDGYTF. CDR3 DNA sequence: TGTGCCAGCAGGAGGGGGTCGGATGGCTACACCTTC. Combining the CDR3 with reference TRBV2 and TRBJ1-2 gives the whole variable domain EPEVTQTPSHQVTQMGQEVILRCVPISNHLYFYWYRQILGQKVEFLVSFYNNEISEKSEIFDDQFSVERPDGSNFTLKIRSTKLEDSAMYFCASRRGSDGYTFGSGTRLTVV.

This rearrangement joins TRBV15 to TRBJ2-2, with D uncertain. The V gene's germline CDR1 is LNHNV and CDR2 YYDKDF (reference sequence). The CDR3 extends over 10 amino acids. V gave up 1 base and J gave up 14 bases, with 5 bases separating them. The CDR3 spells CATSRGGLFF. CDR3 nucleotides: TGTGCCACCAGCAGAGGGGGACTGTTTTTT. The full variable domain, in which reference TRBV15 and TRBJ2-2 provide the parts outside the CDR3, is DAMVIQNPRYQVTQFGKPVTLSCSQTLNHNVMYWYQQKSSQAPKLLFHYYDKDFNNEADTPDNFQSRRPNTSFCFLDIRSPGLGDTAMYLCATSRGGLFFGEGSRLTVL.

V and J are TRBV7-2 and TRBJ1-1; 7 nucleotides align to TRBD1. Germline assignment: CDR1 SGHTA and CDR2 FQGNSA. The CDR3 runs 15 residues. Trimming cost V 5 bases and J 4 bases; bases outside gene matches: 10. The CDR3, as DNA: TGTGCCAGCAGCGCCGCGAGGGGGCTGGGCACTGAAGCTTTCTTT. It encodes CASSAARGLGTEAFF. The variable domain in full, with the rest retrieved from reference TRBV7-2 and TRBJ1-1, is GAGVSQSPSNKVTEKGKDVELRCDPISGHTALYWYRQSLGQGLEFLIYFQGNSAPDKSGLPSDRFSAERTGGSVSTLTIQRTQQEDSAVYLCASSAARGLGTEAFFGQGTRLTVV.

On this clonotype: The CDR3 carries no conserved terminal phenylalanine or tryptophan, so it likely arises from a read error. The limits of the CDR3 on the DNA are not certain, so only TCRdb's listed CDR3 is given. The CDR3 here is CASSDLTGFN. V is TRBV2 and J is TRBJ1-1. The germline V gene encodes CDR1 SNHLY and CDR2 FYNNEI. The CDR3 has 10 amino acids, counting both end residues.